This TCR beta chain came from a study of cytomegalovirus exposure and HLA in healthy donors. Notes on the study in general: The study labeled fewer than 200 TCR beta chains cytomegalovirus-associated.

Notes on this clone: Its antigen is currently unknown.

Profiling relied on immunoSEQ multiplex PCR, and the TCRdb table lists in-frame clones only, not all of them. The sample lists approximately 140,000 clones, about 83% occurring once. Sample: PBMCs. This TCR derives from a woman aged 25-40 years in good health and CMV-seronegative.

The DNA for the CDR3 is TGTGCCAGCAAGGTCCAGGGTGTATACGAGCAGTACTTC. Protein sequence: CASKVQGVYEQYF. V gene TRBV2 combines with J gene TRBJ2-7, with D possibly matching TRBD1 (5 bases). Trimming took 7 bases from V and 4 from J, leaving 14 bases between them. From germline, CDR1 is SNHLY and CDR2 FYNNEI. The CDR3 totals 13 residues.